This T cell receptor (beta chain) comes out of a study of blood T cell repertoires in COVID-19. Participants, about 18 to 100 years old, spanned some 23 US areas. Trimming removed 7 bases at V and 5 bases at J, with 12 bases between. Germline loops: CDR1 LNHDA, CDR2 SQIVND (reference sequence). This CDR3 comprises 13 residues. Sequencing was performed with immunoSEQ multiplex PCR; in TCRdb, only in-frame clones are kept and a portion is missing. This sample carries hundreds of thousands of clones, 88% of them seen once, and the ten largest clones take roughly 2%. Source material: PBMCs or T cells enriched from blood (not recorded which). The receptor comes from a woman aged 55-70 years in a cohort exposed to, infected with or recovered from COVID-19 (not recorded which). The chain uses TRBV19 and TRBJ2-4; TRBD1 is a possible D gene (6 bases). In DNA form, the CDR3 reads TGTGCCAGTACTAAGGGGGACCAAAACATTCAGTACTTC. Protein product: CASTKGDQNIQYF.